This T cell receptor beta chain is drawn from a study of PD-1 blockade in classical Hodgkin lymphoma. Study results and limitations: The causes of the repertoire differences, possibly disease activity or prior therapy, remain undefined. Newly diagnosed patients reportedly trailed healthy donors in baseline TCR diversity.

Generated by immunoSEQ multiplex PCR, the TCRdb table keeps only in-frame clones and is missing some. The data show 15,000 to 20,000 clones, about nine tenths seen once. V was shortened by 3 bases and J by 3 bases, with 15 bases between the two germline ends. From germline, CDR1 is MGHDK and CDR2 SYGVNS. CDR3 length equals 15 residues. This sample's time point: newly diagnosed, previously untreated cHL patient sample. It was PBMCs in newly diagnosed, untreated classical Hodgkin lymphoma that served as comparison. On this clone itself: What it recognizes is unknown.

This clonotype was sampled from a human donor with classical Hodgkin lymphoma. V is TRBV25-1 and J is TRBJ2-7, with D tentatively TRBD1 (6 bases). What was sequenced was peripheral blood mononuclear cells (PBMCs). The CDR3 protein is CASSDPGDPLYEQYF. The CDR3 bases are TGTGCCAGCAGTGATCCAGGGGACCCCCTCTACGAGCAGTACTTC.